Below, one TCR gamma chain is given with its context. Its specificity is unknown. A read error may be the cause here, since a much bigger clone is one base away. The sample is drawn from a study of human gamma delta and Vdelta1 T cells. TCRdb re-called the PCR reads using CATT. Of roughly 4,500 gamma-chain clones listed, more than 30% are singletons. Points from the study as a whole: Acute myeloid leukemia was reportedly broadly targeted by polyclonal Delta One T cells.

Trimming removed 4 bases from V and 5 bases from J; junction bases left unmatched: 8. This CDR3 is built from 13 residues. The germline V gene encodes CDR1 EGSTGY and CDR2 YDSYTSSV. The rearrangement links TRGV4 to TRGJ1 or TRGJ2. The receptor was isolated from a human donor in good health. The specimen sequenced was Vdelta1 gamma-delta T cells from blood grown in culture (DOT cells). The CDR3 loop reads CATWDGHHYKKLF. The CDR3 coding sequence is TGTGCCACCTGGGACGGGCATCATTATAAGAAACTCTTT.